A single sample is the source of the 6 T cell receptor beta chains below, sequenced in a study of cytotoxic CD8 clonotypes in ibrutinib-treated CLL. The assay was immunoSEQ multiplex PCR, and TCRdb's table has in-frame clones only and misses some. Counted here are around 300,000 clones, around four fifths occurring once; the ten biggest clones make up roughly 7%. Here the sequenced sample was PBMCs, taken before ibrutinib treatment. These receptors all stem from a human donor with chronic lymphocytic leukemia.

The sample holds one count of this clone. V is TRBV10-2 and J is TRBJ2-3, with TRBD2 matching over 8 bases. Germline V gene lookup returns CDR1 WSHSY and CDR2 SAAADI. Trimming at V came to 1 base and at J to 0 bases, leaving 3 bases not matched to a gene. The CDR3 has 16 amino acids. The CDR3 sequence is CASSEFSSGSTDTQYF. In nucleotides, the CDR3 is TGCGCCAGCAGTGAGTTTTCTAGCGGGAGCACAGATACGCAGTATTTT.

This rearrangement joins TRBV4-1 to TRBJ2-1; 10 bases are a match to TRBD2. The germline V gene encodes CDR1 MGHRA and CDR2 YSYEKL. V trimming: 0 bases; J trimming: 7 bases; junction bases outside the gene matches: 9. The CDR3 is made up of 17 amino acids. CDR3 nucleotide sequence: TGCGCCAGCAGCCAAGAACTAGCGGGATCGGTGTTGAATGAGCAGTTCTTC. Its translation: CASSQELAGSVLNEQFF.

This rearrangement joins TRBV27 to TRBJ2-3; 8 bases are shared with TRBD2. V was clipped by 8 bases and J by 7 bases; unmatched bases: 11. From germline, CDR1 is MNHEY and CDR2 SMNVEV (reference sequence). This CDR3 has 14 residues. The CDR3, as DNA: TGTGCCAGCGGTCAGACTAGCGCCTTACATACGCAGTATTTT. It encodes CASGQTSALHTQYF.

The rearrangement joins TRBV7-9 to TRBJ2-1; tentative D call: TRBD2 (5 bases). Germline lookup yields CDR1 SEHNR and CDR2 FQNEAQ (reference sequence). Between the trimmed V and J ends, which lost 3 bases and 8 bases, there was a span of 11 bases. The CDR3 covers 13 residues. In nucleotides, the CDR3 is TGTGCCAGCAGCTTCGGGAACATGGATGAGCAGTTCTTC. Amino acids: CASSFGNMDEQFF.

The CDR3 nucleotides read TGTGCCAGCAGCAAAGACGACAGTGCCGGGGAGCTGTTTTTT. This codes for CASSKDDSAGELFF. This rearrangement joins TRBV21-1 to TRBJ2-2; the table's D gene call, TRBD1, was not cross checked with the DNA. TRBV21-1 is a listed pseudogene. The CDR3 covers 14 residues.

CDR3 sequence reads: CAWSVMAGGQEETQYF. Here the CDR3 DNA reads TGTGCCTGGAGTGTAATGGCGGGAGGCCAGGAAGAGACCCAGTACTTC. The J gene is TRBJ2-5, the V gene TRBV30, with 8 bases matching TRBD2. The CDR3 loop spans 16 amino acids. J gave up 3 bases and V 0 bases, and 9 bases lay outside the gene matches. Germline V gene data show CDR1 as GTSNPN and CDR2 as SVGIG (reference sequence).